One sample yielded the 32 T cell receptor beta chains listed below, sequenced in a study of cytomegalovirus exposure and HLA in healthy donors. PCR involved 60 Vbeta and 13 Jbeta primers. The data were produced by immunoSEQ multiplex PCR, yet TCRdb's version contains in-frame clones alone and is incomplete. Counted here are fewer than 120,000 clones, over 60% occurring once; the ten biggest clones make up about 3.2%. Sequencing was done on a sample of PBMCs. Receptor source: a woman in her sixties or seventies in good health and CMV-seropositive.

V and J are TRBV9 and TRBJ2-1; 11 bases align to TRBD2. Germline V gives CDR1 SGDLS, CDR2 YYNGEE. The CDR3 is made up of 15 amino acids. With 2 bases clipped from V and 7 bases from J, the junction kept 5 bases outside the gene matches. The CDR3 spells CASSVGLAGGNEQFF. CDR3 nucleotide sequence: TGTGCCAGCAGCGTGGGGCTAGCGGGAGGAAATGAGCAGTTCTTC.

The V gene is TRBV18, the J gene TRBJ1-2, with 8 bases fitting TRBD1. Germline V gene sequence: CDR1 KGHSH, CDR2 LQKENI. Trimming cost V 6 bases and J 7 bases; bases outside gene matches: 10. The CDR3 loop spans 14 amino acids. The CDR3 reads CASSDPSTGVGYTF. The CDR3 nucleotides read TGTGCCAGCTCCGACCCCTCGACAGGGGTTGGCTACACCTTC.

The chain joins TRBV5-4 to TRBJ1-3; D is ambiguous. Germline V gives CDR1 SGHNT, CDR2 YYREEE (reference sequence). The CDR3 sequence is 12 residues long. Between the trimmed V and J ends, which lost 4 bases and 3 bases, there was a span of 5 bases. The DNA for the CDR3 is TGTGCCAGCAGCACTGATGGAAACACCATATATTTT. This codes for CASSTDGNTIYF.

CDR3 amino acids: CASSLVTGDGEQYF. Here the CDR3 DNA reads TGTGCCAGCAGCTTAGTGACAGGGGACGGCGAGCAGTACTTC. V is TRBV11-1 and J is TRBJ2-7, with 8 bases identical to TRBD1. CDR1 is SGHAT, CDR2 FQDESV, per germline (reference sequence). After removal of 1 base from V and 6 bases from J, the junction contained 5 bases not matched to a gene. The CDR3 consists of 14 residues.

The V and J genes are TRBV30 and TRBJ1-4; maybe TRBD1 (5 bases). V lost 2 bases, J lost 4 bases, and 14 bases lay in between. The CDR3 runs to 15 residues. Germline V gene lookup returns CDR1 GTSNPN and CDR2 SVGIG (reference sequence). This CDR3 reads CAWSYGTDINEKLFF. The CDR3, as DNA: TGTGCCTGGAGTTACGGTACGGACATTAATGAAAAACTGTTTTTT. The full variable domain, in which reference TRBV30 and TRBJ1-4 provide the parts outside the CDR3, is SQTIHQWPATLVQPVGSPLSLECTVEGTSNPNLYWYRQAAGRGLQLLFYSVGIGQISSEVPQNLSASRPQDRQFILSSKKLLLSDSGFYLCAWSYGTDINEKLFFGSGTQLSVL.

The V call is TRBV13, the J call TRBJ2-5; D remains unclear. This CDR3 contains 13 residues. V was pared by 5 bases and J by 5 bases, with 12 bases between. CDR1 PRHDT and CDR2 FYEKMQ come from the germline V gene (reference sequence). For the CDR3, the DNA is TGTGCCAGCAGCCATGAGCCCGGGGAGACCCAGTACTTC. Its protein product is CASSHEPGETQYF.

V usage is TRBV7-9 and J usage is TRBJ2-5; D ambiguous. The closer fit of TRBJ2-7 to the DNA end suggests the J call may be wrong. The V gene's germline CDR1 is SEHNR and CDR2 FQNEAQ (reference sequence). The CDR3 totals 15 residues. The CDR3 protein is CASSLGARNSYEQYF. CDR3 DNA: TGTGCCAGCAGCTTAGGGGCCAGGAACTCCTACGAGCAGTACTTC.

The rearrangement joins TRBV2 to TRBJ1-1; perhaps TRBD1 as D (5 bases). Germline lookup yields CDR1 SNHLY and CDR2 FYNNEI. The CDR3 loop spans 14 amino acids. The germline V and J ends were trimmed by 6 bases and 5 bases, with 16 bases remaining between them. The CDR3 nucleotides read TGTGCCAGCAGAAACTCCCCAGACAGTACTGAAGCTTTCTTT. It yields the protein CASRNSPDSTEAFF.

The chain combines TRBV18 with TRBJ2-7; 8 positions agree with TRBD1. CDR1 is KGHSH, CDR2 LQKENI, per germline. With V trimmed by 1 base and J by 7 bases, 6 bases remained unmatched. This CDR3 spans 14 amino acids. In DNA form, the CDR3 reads TGTGCCAGCTCACCACGACAGGGGCCTTCGGAGCAGTACTTC. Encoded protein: CASSPRQGPSEQYF.

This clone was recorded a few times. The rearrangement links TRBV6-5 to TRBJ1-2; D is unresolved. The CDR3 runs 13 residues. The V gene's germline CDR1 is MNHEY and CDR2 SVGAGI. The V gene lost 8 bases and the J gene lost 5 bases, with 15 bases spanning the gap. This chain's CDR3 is CASSGRTEYGYTF. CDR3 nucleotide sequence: TGTGCCAGCTCAGGAAGAACCGAGTATGGCTACACCTTC.

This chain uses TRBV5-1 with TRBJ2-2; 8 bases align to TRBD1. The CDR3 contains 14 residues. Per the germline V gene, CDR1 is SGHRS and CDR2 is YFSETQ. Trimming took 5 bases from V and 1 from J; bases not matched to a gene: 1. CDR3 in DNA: TGCGCCAGCAGTGGACAGGGGAACACCGGGGAGCTGTTTTTT. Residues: CASSGQGNTGELFF.

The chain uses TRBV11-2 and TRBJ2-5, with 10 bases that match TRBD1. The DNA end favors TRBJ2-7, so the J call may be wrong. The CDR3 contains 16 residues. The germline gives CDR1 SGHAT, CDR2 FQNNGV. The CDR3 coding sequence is TGTGCCAGCAGCTTAGCCGTGACAGGGGGCTTTTACGAGCAGTACTTC. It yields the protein CASSLAVTGGFYEQYF.

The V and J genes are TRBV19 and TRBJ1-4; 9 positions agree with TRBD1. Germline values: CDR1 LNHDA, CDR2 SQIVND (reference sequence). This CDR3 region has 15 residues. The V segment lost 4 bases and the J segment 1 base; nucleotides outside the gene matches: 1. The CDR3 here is CASSRDRETNEKLFF. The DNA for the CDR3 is TGTGCCAGTAGTAGGGACAGGGAAACTAATGAAAAACTGTTTTTT. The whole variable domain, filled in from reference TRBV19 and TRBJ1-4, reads DGGITQSPKYLFRKEGQNVTLSCEQNLNHDAMYWYRQDPGQGLRLIYYSQIVNDFQKGDIAEGYSVSREKKESFPLTVTSAQKNPTAFYLCASSRDRETNEKLFFGSGTQLSVL.

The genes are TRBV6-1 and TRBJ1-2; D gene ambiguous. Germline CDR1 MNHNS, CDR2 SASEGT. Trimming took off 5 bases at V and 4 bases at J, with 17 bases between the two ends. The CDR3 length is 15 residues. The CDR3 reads CASSLGRSRGYGYTF. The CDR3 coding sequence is TGTGCCAGCAGTCTAGGAAGGTCTCGGGGCTATGGCTACACCTTC.

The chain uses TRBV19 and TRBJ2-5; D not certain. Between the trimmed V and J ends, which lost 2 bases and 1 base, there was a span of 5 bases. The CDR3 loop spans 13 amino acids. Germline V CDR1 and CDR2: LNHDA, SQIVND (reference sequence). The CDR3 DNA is TGTGCCAGTAGTATACAGATCCAAGAGACCCAGTACTTC. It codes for CASSIQIQETQYF.

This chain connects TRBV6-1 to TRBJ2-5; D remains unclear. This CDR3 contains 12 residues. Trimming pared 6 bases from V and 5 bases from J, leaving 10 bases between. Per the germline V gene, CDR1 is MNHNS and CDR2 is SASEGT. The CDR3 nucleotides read TGTGCCAGCAGGCCAGGTTTCGAGACCCAGTACTTC. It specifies CASRPGFETQYF.

CDR3 DNA: TGTGCCAGCAGCCCAGGGGGACCCCAAGATACGCAGTATTTT. Translation: CASSPGGPQDTQYF. This rearrangement joins TRBV11-3 to TRBJ2-3, with 7 bases identical to TRBD1. There are 14 residues in the CDR3. Trimming took 5 bases from V and 5 from J; bases not matched to a gene: 7. The germline gives CDR1 SGHNT, CDR2 YENEEA.

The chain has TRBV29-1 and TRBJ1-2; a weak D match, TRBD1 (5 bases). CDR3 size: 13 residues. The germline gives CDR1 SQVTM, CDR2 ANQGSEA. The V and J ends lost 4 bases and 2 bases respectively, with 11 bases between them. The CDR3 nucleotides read TGCAGCGTTGTTCGGGGGTTAAACTATGGCTACACCTTC. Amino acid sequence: CSVVRGLNYGYTF.

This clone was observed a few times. The CDR3 sequence is CASSRDRNTEAFF. CDR3 coding DNA: TGTGCCAGCAGCCGGGACAGGAACACTGAAGCTTTCTTT. The chain uses TRBV7-9 and TRBJ1-1; 7 bases are shared with TRBD1. The V gene end was trimmed by 5 bases and the J gene end by 1 base; junction bases not matched to a gene: 1. Germline V gene lookup returns CDR1 SEHNR and CDR2 FQNEAQ (reference sequence). The CDR3 runs to 13 residues.

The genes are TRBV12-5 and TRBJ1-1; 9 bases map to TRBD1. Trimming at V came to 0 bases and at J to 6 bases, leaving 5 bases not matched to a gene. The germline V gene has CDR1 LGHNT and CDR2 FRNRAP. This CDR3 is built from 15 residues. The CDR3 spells CASGLVVGQGAEAFF. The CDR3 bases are TGTGCTAGTGGTTTGGTAGTGGGACAGGGCGCTGAAGCTTTCTTT.

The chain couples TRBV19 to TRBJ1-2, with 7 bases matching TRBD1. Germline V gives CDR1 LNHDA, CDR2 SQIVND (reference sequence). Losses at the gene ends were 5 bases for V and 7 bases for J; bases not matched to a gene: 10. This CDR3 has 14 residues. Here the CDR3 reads CASSHQTGTGGYTF. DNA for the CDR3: TGTGCCAGTAGTCACCAGACAGGGACCGGTGGCTACACCTTC.

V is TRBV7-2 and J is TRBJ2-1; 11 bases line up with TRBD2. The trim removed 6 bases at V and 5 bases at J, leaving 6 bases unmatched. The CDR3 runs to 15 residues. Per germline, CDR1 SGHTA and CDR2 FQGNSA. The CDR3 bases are TGTGCCAGCAGACCAATAGCGGGAGGGGACAATGAGCAGTTCTTC. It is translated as CASRPIAGGDNEQFF. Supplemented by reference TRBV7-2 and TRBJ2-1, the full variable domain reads GAGVSQSPSNKVTEKGKDVELRCDPISGHTALYWYRQSLGQGLEFLIYFQGNSAPDKSGLPSDRFSAERTGGSVSTLTIQRTQQEDSAVYLCASRPIAGGDNEQFFGPGTRLTVL.

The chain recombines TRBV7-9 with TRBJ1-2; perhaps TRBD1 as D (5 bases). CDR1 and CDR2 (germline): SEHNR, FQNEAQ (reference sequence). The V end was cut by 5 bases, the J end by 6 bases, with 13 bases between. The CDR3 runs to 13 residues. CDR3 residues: CASSLWGEDGYTF. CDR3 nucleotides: TGTGCCAGCAGCCTCTGGGGCGAGGATGGCTACACCTTC.

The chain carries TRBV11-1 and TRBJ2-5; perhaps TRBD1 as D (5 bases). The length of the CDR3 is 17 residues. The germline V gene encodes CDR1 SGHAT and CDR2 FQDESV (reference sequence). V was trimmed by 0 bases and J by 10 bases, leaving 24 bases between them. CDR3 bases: TGTGCCAGCAGCTTAGCAGCGACAGCTACCACCTGGTCTGGCCAGTACTTC. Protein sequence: CASSLAATATTWSGQYF. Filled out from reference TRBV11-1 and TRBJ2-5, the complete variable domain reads EAEVAQSPRYKITEKSQAVAFWCDPISGHATLYWYRQILGQGPELLVQFQDESVVDDSQLPKDRFSAERLKGVDSTLKIQPAELGDSAMYLCASSLAATATTWSGQYFGPGTRLLVL.

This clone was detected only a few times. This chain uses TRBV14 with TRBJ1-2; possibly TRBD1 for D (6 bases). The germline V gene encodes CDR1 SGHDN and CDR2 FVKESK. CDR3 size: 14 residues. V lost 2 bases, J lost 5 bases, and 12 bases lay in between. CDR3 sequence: CASSQQTGYYGYTF. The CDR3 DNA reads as TGTGCCAGCAGCCAACAGACAGGTTATTATGGCTACACCTTC. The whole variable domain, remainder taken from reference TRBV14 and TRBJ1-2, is EAGVTQFPSHSVIEKGQTVTLRCDPISGHDNLYWYRRVMGKEIKFLLHFVKESKQDESGMPNNRFLAERTGGTYSTLKVQPAELEDSGVYFCASSQQTGYYGYTFGSGTRLTVV.

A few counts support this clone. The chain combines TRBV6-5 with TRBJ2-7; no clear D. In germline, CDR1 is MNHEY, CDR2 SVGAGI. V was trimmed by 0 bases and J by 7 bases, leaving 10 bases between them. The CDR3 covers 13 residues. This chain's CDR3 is CASSYSSGLEQYF. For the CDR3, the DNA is TGTGCCAGCAGTTACTCGTCGGGTTTGGAGCAGTACTTC.

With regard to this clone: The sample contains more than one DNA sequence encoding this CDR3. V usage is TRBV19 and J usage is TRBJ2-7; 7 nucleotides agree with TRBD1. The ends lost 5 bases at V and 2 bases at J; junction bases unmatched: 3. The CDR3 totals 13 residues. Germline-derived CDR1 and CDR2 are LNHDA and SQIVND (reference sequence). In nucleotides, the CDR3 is TGTGCCAGTAGTCGACAGGGTACCTACGAGCAGTACTTC. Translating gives CASSRQGTYEQYF.

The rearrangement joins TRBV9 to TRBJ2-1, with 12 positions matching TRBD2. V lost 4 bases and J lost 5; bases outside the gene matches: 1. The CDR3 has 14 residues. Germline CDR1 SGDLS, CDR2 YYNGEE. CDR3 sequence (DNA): TGTGCCAGCAGCACTAGCGGGGGGAACAATGAGCAGTTCTTC. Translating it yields CASSTSGGNNEQFF.

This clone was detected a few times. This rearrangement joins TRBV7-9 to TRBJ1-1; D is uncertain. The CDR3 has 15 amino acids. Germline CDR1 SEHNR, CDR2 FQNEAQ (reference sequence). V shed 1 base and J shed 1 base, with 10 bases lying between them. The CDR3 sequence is CASSLGETPNTEAFF. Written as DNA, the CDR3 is TGTGCCAGCAGCTTAGGTGAGACACCGAACACTGAAGCTTTCTTT.

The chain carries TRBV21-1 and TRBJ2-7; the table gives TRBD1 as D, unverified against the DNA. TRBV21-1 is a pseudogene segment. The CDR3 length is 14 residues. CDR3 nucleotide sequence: TGTGCCAGCAGCAAAGCTGACAGGGGATGTGAGCAGTACTTC. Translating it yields CASSKADRGCEQYF.

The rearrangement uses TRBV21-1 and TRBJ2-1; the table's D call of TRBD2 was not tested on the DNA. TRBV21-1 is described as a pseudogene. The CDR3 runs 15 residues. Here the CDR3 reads CASSPLAGTRNEQFF. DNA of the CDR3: TGTGCCAGCAGCCCCCTAGCGGGAACTCGGAATGAGCAGTTCTTC.

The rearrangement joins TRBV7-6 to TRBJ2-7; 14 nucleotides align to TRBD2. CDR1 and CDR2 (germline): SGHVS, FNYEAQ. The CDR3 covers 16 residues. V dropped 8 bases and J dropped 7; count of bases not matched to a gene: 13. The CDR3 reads CASGRGTSGSFGEQYF. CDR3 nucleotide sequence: TGTGCCAGCGGAAGGGGGACTAGCGGGAGTTTTGGAGAGCAGTACTTC.